These T cell receptor beta chains were read from a single sample in a study of blood T cell repertoires in COVID-19. Sequencing used immunoSEQ multiplex PCR; TCRdb keeps in-frame clones, though not all of them. The sample has about 200,000 clones, more than 75% seen once. Sequencing used peripheral blood. The source of these receptors is a man in his forties or fifties with acute or convalescent COVID-19. The CDR3 runs from the conserved cysteine through the conserved F or W. Fields, in order: J gene, D gene, clone size, V gene, CDR3 DNA, CDR3 protein. A D gene is named only where the DNA matches it firmly. Only some rows state a clone size, as once, few, many or a class for expanded clones.

J gene: TRBJ1-2
D gene: -
clone size: few
V gene: TRBV30
CDR3 DNA: TGTGCCTGGAGTGTAAACGCGGTTAACTATGGCTACACCTTC
CDR3 protein: CAWSVNAVNYGYTF

J gene: TRBJ1-4
D gene: TRBD1
clone size: -
V gene: TRBV13
CDR3 DNA: TGTGCCAGCAGCTTAGCCCAGGGGGCAACTAATGAAAAACTGTTTTTT
CDR3 protein: CASSLAQGATNEKLFF

J gene: TRBJ1-5
D gene: -
clone size: -
V gene: TRBV2
CDR3 DNA: TGTGCCAGCAGTGAACGGCAGGGGAGCCAGCCCCAGCATTTT
CDR3 protein: CASSERQGSQPQHF

J gene: TRBJ2-4
D gene: TRBD1
clone size: -
V gene: TRBV7-3
CDR3 DNA: TGTGCCAGCAGCACAGGGGGGTCAGCCAAAAACATTCAGTACTTC
CDR3 protein: CASSTGGSAKNIQYF

J gene: TRBJ1-3
D gene: -
clone size: -
V gene: TRBV10-2
CDR3 DNA: TGCGCCAGCAGTGTCCTCTCTGGAAACACCATATATTTT
CDR3 protein: CASSVLSGNTIYF

J gene: TRBJ2-3
D gene: TRBD1
clone size: once
V gene: TRBV5-1
CDR3 DNA: TGCGCCAGCAGCCTCCGGGGACAGGGGGACCATACGCAGTATTTT
CDR3 protein: CASSLRGQGDHTQYF

J gene: TRBJ1-5
D gene: -
clone size: -
V gene: TRBV20-1
CDR3 DNA: TGCAGTGCTAGTGAGGGCAGGGGCAATCAGCCCCAGCATTTT
CDR3 protein: CSASEGRGNQPQHF

J gene: TRBJ2-2
D gene: -
clone size: -
V gene: TRBV30
CDR3 DNA: TGTGCCTGGAGCCCAATGAGCCCCGGGGAGCTGTTTTTT
CDR3 protein: CAWSPMSPGELFF

J gene: TRBJ2-1
D gene: -
clone size: -
V gene: TRBV5-1
CDR3 DNA: TGCGCCAGCAGCATGGCGGGACAGCATGAGCAGTTCTTC
CDR3 protein: CASSMAGQHEQFF

J gene: TRBJ1-4
D gene: TRBD1
clone size: -
V gene: TRBV10-2
CDR3 DNA: TGCGCCAGCAGTGATCAGGGGACAGGGGTTGAAAAACTGTTTTTT
CDR3 protein: CASSDQGTGVEKLFF

J gene: TRBJ1-2
D gene: -
clone size: -
V gene: TRBV6-1
CDR3 DNA: TGTGCCAGCAGTGAGCTGGCGGTTGGCTACACCTTC
CDR3 protein: CASSELAVGYTF

J gene: TRBJ1-3
D gene: -
clone size: -
V gene: TRBV18
CDR3 DNA: TGTGCCAGCTCACCACCCGGGTTAAAGGTGACCTCTGGAAACACCATATATTTT
CDR3 protein: CASSPPGLKVTSGNTIYF

J gene: TRBJ1-2
D gene: -
clone size: -
V gene: TRBV9
CDR3 DNA: TGTGCCAGCGGCGTAGGCGGGGGCCGCTATGGCTACACCTTC
CDR3 protein: CASGVGGGRYGYTF

J gene: TRBJ1-5
D gene: TRBD1
clone size: -
V gene: TRBV6-5
CDR3 DNA: TGTGCCAGCAGTTTGGACAGGGGGACCGGGGCGCCCCAGCATTTT
CDR3 protein: CASSLDRGTGAPQHF

J gene: TRBJ1-1
D gene: -
clone size: -
V gene: TRBV25-1
CDR3 DNA: TGTGCCAGCACTCCCCCGGGTAAGGTCACTGAAGCTTTCTTT
CDR3 protein: CASTPPGKVTEAFF

J gene: TRBJ1-3
D gene: -
clone size: once
V gene: TRBV5-4
CDR3 DNA: TGTGCCAGCAGCTTGGGTGGAACAGGGATTGGAAACACCATATATTTT
CDR3 protein: CASSLGGTGIGNTIYF

J gene: TRBJ2-5
D gene: TRBD2
clone size: -
V gene: TRBV11-2
CDR3 DNA: TGTGCCAGCAGCTTATACTCTAGCGGGGGGTCAGAGACCCAGTACTTC
CDR3 protein: CASSLYSSGGSETQYF

J gene: TRBJ2-1
D gene: TRBD1
clone size: -
V gene: TRBV27
CDR3 DNA: TGTGCCAGCAGTTGGGGACAGGGGGTGTACAATGAGCAGTTCTTC
CDR3 protein: CASSWGQGVYNEQFF

J gene: TRBJ1-2
D gene: -
clone size: -
V gene: TRBV5-6
CDR3 DNA: TGTGCCAGCAGCTTCTCCGGCAGGGAAATGGATGGCTACACCTTC
CDR3 protein: CASSFSGREMDGYTF

J gene: TRBJ1-5
D gene: -
clone size: -
V gene: TRBV3-1/TRBV3-2
CDR3 DNA: TGTGCCAGCAGCCAAGATGCCAGGGTCAATCAGCCCCAGCATTTT
CDR3 protein: CASSQDARVNQPQHF

J gene: TRBJ2-7
D gene: -
clone size: -
V gene: TRBV7-2
CDR3 DNA: TGTGCCAGCAGCTTAGCCCCGCTAGGGGCTAGCGAGCAGTACTTC
CDR3 protein: CASSLAPLGASEQYF

J gene: TRBJ1-5
D gene: -
clone size: -
V gene: TRBV10-2
CDR3 DNA: TGCGCCAGCGGGGGGACGGGTAGCAATCAGCCCCAGCATTTT
CDR3 protein: CASGGTGSNQPQHF

J gene: TRBJ2-1
D gene: TRBD2
clone size: -
V gene: TRBV29-1
CDR3 DNA: TGCAGCGTTGTACTAGCGATGGCCGAGCAGTTCTTC
CDR3 protein: CSVVLAMAEQFF

J gene: TRBJ2-1
D gene: -
clone size: once
V gene: TRBV18
CDR3 DNA: TGTGCCAGCTCACGAAACGGACATCCCGACAATGAGCAGTTCTTC
CDR3 protein: CASSRNGHPDNEQFF

J gene: TRBJ2-5
D gene: TRBD1
clone size: -
V gene: TRBV29-1
CDR3 DNA: TGCAGCGCTTCACGACAGGGCCAAGAGACCCAGTACTTC
CDR3 protein: CSASRQGQETQYF

J gene: TRBJ2-4
D gene: -
clone size: -
V gene: TRBV10-1
CDR3 DNA: TGCGCCAGCAGTGAGATGGGAGTGTCGGCCAAAAACATTCAGTACTTC
CDR3 protein: CASSEMGVSAKNIQYF

J gene: TRBJ1-5
D gene: TRBD1
clone size: -
V gene: TRBV5-5
CDR3 DNA: TGTGCCAGCAGCCTACTCCCGGGGGGGACAGGGTATCAGCCCCAGCATTTT
CDR3 protein: CASSLLPGGTGYQPQHF

J gene: TRBJ2-7
D gene: TRBD1
clone size: -
V gene: TRBV4-1
CDR3 DNA: TGCGCCAGCAGCCAGCACCGGGACAGGGTCGACGAGCAGTACTTC
CDR3 protein: CASSQHRDRVDEQYF

J gene: TRBJ1-1
D gene: TRBD1
clone size: -
V gene: TRBV29-1
CDR3 DNA: TGCAGCGTTGCCGACAGGGGGGTCACTGAAGCTTTCTTT
CDR3 protein: CSVADRGVTEAFF

J gene: TRBJ2-7
D gene: TRBD1
clone size: once
V gene: TRBV12-3/TRBV12-4
CDR3 DNA: TGTGCCAGCAGCCCGACAGGGACGTACGAGCAGTACTTC
CDR3 protein: CASSPTGTYEQYF

J gene: TRBJ1-4
D gene: -
clone size: -
V gene: TRBV23-1
CDR3 DNA: TGCGCCAGCAGTCGTCGAACAAGATCACCAGGGGCAGTCCAACATGAAAAACTGTTTTTT
CDR3 protein: CASSRRTRSPGAVQHEKLFF